This entry describes one T cell receptor (beta chain). This specimen comes from a study of blood T cell repertoires in COVID-19. Looking at the study overall: T cells, B-cell-depleted T cells, or PBMCs supplied cDNA or gDNA.

Sequencing was performed with immunoSEQ multiplex PCR; in TCRdb, only in-frame clones are kept and a portion is missing. The sample contains 85,000 to 130,000 clones, around 86% of which appear only once. Sequenced sample: PBMCs or T cells enriched from blood (not recorded which). The sequence derives from a woman aged 50 to 60 who had recovered from COVID-19.

The CDR3 protein is CASSPTAGTIEAFF. The CDR3 region has the DNA TGTGCCAGCAGCCCCACGGCGGGGACGATAGAAGCTTTCTTT. The chain uses TRBV7-3 and TRBJ1-1, with D perhaps TRBD1 (5 bases). Trimming left V 5 bases short and J 8 bases short, with 18 bases between. CDR3 size: 14 residues. Germline lookup yields CDR1 SGHTA and CDR2 FQGTGA. The entire variable domain, with the rest obtained from reference TRBV7-3 and TRBJ1-1, is as follows: GAGVSQTPSNKVTEKGKYVELRCDPISGHTALYWYRQSLGQGPEFLIYFQGTGAADDSGLPNDRFFAVRPEGSVSTLKIQRTERGDSAVYLCASSPTAGTIEAFFGQGTRLTVV.